The rows below give T cell receptor beta chains drawn from one sample of a study of blood T cell repertoires in COVID-19. The table came from immunoSEQ multiplex PCR; TCRdb's copy has only in-frame clones and leaves some out. The sample comprises about 220,000 clones, around 80% of which are singletons, and about 20% rests with the top ten. The sample comprised peripheral blood. These receptors were collected from a young man with active or convalescent COVID-19. CDR3s include the opening cysteine and the closing phenylalanine or tryptophan. D genes are given only for firm matches. Clone size is given for some rows only: seen once, a few or many times, or a class if the clone is expanded.

>TRBJ1-4|.|TRBV28|TRBD1
TGTGCCAGCAGTTTACACAGGGGGGAAAAACTGTTTTTT
CASSLHRGEKLFF
>TRBJ2-3|.|TRBV27|TRBD2
TGTGCCAGCGCACTAGCGGGAAGCACAGATACGCAGTATTTT
CASALAGSTDTQYF
>TRBJ2-1|.|TRBV11-3|TRBD2
TGTGCCAGCAGCTCCAGACTAGCGCGATACAATGAGCAGTTCTTC
CASSSRLARYNEQFF
>TRBJ1-1|.|TRBV15|.
TGTGCCACCAGCAGTTCAGGGGCGCGCGGTGAAGCTTTCTTT
CATSSSGARGEAFF
>TRBJ1-5|few|TRBV19|.
TGTGCCAGTAGTATTGGGCAGACCCATCAGCCCCAGCATTTT
CASSIGQTHQPQHF
>TRBJ1-2|.|TRBV14|.
TGTGCCAGCAGCCGCGCGAACTATGGCTACACCTTC
CASSRANYGYTF
>TRBJ1-3|.|TRBV7-9|.
TGTGCCAGCAGCTTAGCTGACTACACCATATATTTT
CASSLADYTIYF
>TRBJ1-3|once|TRBV7-2|.
TGTGCCAGCAGAAGAGGGGGTAGGGACACCATATATTTT
CASRRGGRDTIYF
>TRBJ1-2|.|TRBV7-2|TRBD1
TGTGCCAGCAGGGAACCGGGACAGGGGGCCTCTGGCTACACCTTC
CASREPGQGASGYTF
>TRBJ2-3|.|TRBV4-3|.
TGCGCCAGCAGCCAACAGCGTAGCACAGATACGCAGTATTTT
CASSQQRSTDTQYF
>TRBJ2-5|.|TRBV5-1|.
TGCGCCAGCAGCTCTAAGGGGTTCCGAGAGACCCAGTACTTC
CASSSKGFRETQYF
>TRBJ2-7|.|TRBV7-2|.
TGTGCCAGCAGCTTAGGCCGAGGCTCGTACAACGAGCAGTACTTC
CASSLGRGSYNEQYF
>TRBJ2-7|.|TRBV28|.
TGTGCCAGCCGGGTGGGGGGGCCCCCCGGCGAGCAGTACTTC
CASRVGGPPGEQYF
>TRBJ1-5|.|TRBV19|.
TGTGCCAGTAAGGCGCTTGGGGGGAATAGCAATCAGCCCCAGCATTTT
CASKALGGNSNQPQHF
>TRBJ1-2|.|TRBV4-1|.
TGCGCCAGCAGCCAAGATTGGCAGGAGGGGTATGGCTACACCTTC
CASSQDWQEGYGYTF
>TRBJ1-3|.|TRBV6-5|TRBD1
TGTGCCAGCAGTTATAGGGGGCAAACTGGAAACACCATATATTTT
CASSYRGQTGNTIYF
>TRBJ2-7|.|TRBV5-1|TRBD2
TGCGCCAGCAGCGCGACTAGCGGGGGGAGCTCCTACGAGCAGTACTTC
CASSATSGGSSYEQYF
>TRBJ2-5|.|TRBV18|.
TGTGCCAGCTCCCTGGTACTAGGAGAGACCCAGTACTTC
CASSLVLGETQYF
>TRBJ2-3|.|TRBV4-1|.
TGCGCCAGCAGCCAAGATGGGAGTGCAGATACGCAGTATTTT
CASSQDGSADTQYF
>TRBJ2-7|.|TRBV27|TRBD1
TGTGCCAGCACCCCGGGACAGGGGGCCTACGAGCAGTACTTC
CASTPGQGAYEQYF
>TRBJ2-7|.|TRBV2|.
TGTGCCAGCAGTCGCTACGAGCAGTACTTC
CASSRYEQYF
>TRBJ1-5|once|TRBV28|TRBD1
TGTGCCAGCAGTCCCGCCCGGACAGGGTTCAATCAGCCCCAGCATTTT
CASSPARTGFNQPQHF
>TRBJ1-6|.|TRBV20-1|.
TGCAGTGCTAGTGATTCACGGAGGGGTAATTCACCCCTCCACTTT
CSASDSRRGNSPLHF